The 27 T cell receptor beta chains reported below all come from one sample, sequenced in a study of T-cell reconstitution after alpha-beta-depleted transplantation in children. Unique molecular identifiers were built into the TCRbeta library. TCRdb re-called the PCR reads through MiXCR, storing one row per CDR3 protein. Of about 440,000 distinct CDR3 sequences detected, 43% appear once; the ten largest clones hold under 35%. The sample in question was PBMCs, obtained before TCRalphabeta/CD19-depleted stem cell transplant. The receptor set was obtained from a girl aged 2 to 9 with aplastic anemia, due to receive a stem cell transplant.

The CDR3 nucleotides are TGTGCCAGCAGTGATGAGCTTACTACGCAGTATTTT. Its translation: CASSDELTTQYF. This chain joins TRBV2 and TRBJ2-3; D not certain. Trimming removed 3 bases from V and 8 bases from J, with 9 bases in between. The CDR3 extends over 12 amino acids. Per the germline V gene, CDR1 is SNHLY and CDR2 is FYNNEI.

The rearrangement joins TRBV9 to TRBJ2-5, with D unresolved. Trimming left V 0 bases short and J 5 bases short, with 14 bases between. The germline gives CDR1 SGDLS, CDR2 YYNGEE. The length of the CDR3 is 15 residues. CDR3 sequence reads: CASSVEARPQETQYF. CDR3 in DNA: TGTGCCAGCAGCGTAGAAGCTAGACCCCAGGAGACCCAGTACTTC.

This clonotype turned up a few times. This chain joins TRBV20-1 and TRBJ2-1; D uncertain. The CDR3 totals 10 residues. V dropped 4 bases and J dropped 6 bases, with 4 bases sitting between them. Germline CDR1 reads DFQATT; CDR2 reads SNEGSKA (reference sequence). The CDR3 spells CSATRNEQFF. CDR3 bases: TGCAGTGCTACCCGCAATGAGCAGTTCTTC.

This clonotype was seen just once. This rearrangement joins TRBV5-1 to TRBJ1-4, with TRBD1 as a possible D gene (6 bases). Germline V gene sequence: CDR1 SGHRS, CDR2 YFSETQ. The germline V and J ends were trimmed by 4 bases and 7 bases, with 14 bases remaining between them. The CDR3 totals 14 residues. DNA for the CDR3: TGCGCCAGCAGCATACAGGGCGCCCCTGAAAAACTGTTTTTT. Translating gives CASSIQGAPEKLFF.

Note on this clonotype: Its ends do not fully match the called genes, so a read error is possible. The chain recombines TRBV28 with TRBJ2-5; 8 nucleotides agree with TRBD2. CDR1 is MDHEN, CDR2 SYDVKM, per germline. CDR3 length: 14 amino acids. DNA for the CDR3: TGTGCCAGCAGAATCAGCGGGGGCCAAGGGACCCAGTACTTC. Its translation is CASRISGGQGTQYF.

V and J are TRBV29-1 and TRBJ2-5; 9 positions match TRBD1. There are 15 residues in the CDR3. Germline loops: CDR1 SQVTM, CDR2 ANQGSEA. Germline trimming cut 6 bases from V and 5 bases from J; bases unmatched to any gene: 13. CDR3 sequence: CSVKTGTGIMETQYF. Here the CDR3 DNA reads TGCAGCGTCAAAACCGGGACAGGGATTATGGAGACCCAGTACTTC. The variable domain in full, completed from reference TRBV29-1 and TRBJ2-5, reads SAVISQKPSRDICQRGTSLTIQCQVDSQVTMMFWYRQQPGQSLTLIATANQGSEATYESGFVIDKFPISRPNLTFSTLTVSNMSPEDSSIYLCSVKTGTGIMETQYFGPGTRLLVL.

Concerning this clonotype: A much larger clonotype is one base distant, so this may be a read error. CDR3 residues: CSAVTGTGYGDTF. CDR3 DNA sequence: TGCAGTGCCGTCACAGGGACGGGCTATGGCGACACCTTC. This chain links TRBV20-1 with TRBJ1-2, with D possibly matching TRBD1 (6 bases). The V gene's germline CDR1 is DFQATT and CDR2 SNEGSKA (reference sequence). The CDR3 length is 13 residues.

The chain carries TRBV7-2 and TRBJ2-7, with D perhaps matching TRBD1 or TRBD2 (5 bases each). The CDR3 covers 15 residues. Germline V gene sequence: CDR1 SGHTA, CDR2 FQGNSA. The germline V and J ends were trimmed by 1 base and 5 bases, with 15 bases remaining between them. CDR3 loop: CASSLELVGAHEQYF. Here the CDR3 DNA reads TGTGCCAGCAGCTTAGAACTAGTCGGGGCCCACGAGCAGTACTTC. The full variable domain, its missing parts supplied by reference TRBV7-2 and TRBJ2-7, is GAGVSQSPSNKVTEKGKDVELRCDPISGHTALYWYRQSLGQGLEFLIYFQGNSAPDKSGLPSDRFSAERTGGSVSTLTIQRTQQEDSAVYLCASSLELVGAHEQYFGPGTRLTVT.

This clonotype was counted a few times. The rearrangement links TRBV28 to TRBJ2-3, with 10 bases fitting TRBD2. After removal of 6 bases from V and 4 bases from J, the junction contained 7 bases not matched to a gene. The V gene's germline CDR1 is MDHEN and CDR2 SYDVKM. The CDR3 consists of 15 residues. CDR3 region: CASRTYSGRSDTQYF. Here the CDR3 DNA reads TGTGCCAGCAGGACGTATAGCGGGAGGTCAGATACGCAGTATTTT.

This chain connects TRBV5-5 to TRBJ2-2, with D perhaps matching TRBD1 or TRBD2 (5 bases each). CDR1 and CDR2 (germline): SGHKS, YYEKEE (reference sequence). This CDR3 contains 17 residues. Between the trimmed V and J ends, which lost 4 bases and 0 bases, there was a span of 16 bases. For the CDR3, the DNA is TGTGCCAGCAGCCCTACTCCGGGACGGTCGAACACCGGGGAGCTGTTTTTT. Protein: CASSPTPGRSNTGELFF.

This clonotype was detected a few times. The chain has TRBV7-2 and TRBJ2-7; D is perhaps TRBD2 (5 bases). The CDR3 spans 13 residues. Germline V lookup: CDR1 SGHTA, CDR2 FQGNSA. Trimming stripped 8 bases from V and 3 bases from J, with 14 bases between. The CDR3: CASSPRRNYEQYF. CDR3 DNA sequence: TGTGCCAGCTCCCCCCGGAGGAACTACGAGCAGTACTTC.

J is TRBJ2-7 and V is TRBV7-3, with 12 nucleotides matching TRBD1. The CDR3 has 20 residues. Germline lookup yields CDR1 SGHTA and CDR2 FQGTGA. After removal of 0 bases from V and 2 bases from J, the junction contained 14 bases not matched to a gene. CDR3 nucleotide sequence: TGTGCCAGCAGCTTAACGGGGGGGACAGGGGGCGGAGTGGGAACCTACGAGCAGTACTTC. Protein: CASSLTGGTGGGVGTYEQYF. The full variable domain, rest sourced from reference TRBV7-3 and TRBJ2-7, is GAGVSQTPSNKVTEKGKYVELRCDPISGHTALYWYRQSLGQGPEFLIYFQGTGAADDSGLPNDRFFAVRPEGSVSTLKIQRTERGDSAVYLCASSLTGGTGGGVGTYEQYFGPGTRLTVT.

In this sample, this clonotype turned up many times. The chain joins TRBV11-2 to TRBJ2-2; D gene uncertain. V was pared by 5 bases and J by 6 bases, with 7 bases between. Looked up from germline, CDR1 is SGHAT and CDR2 is FQNNGV. The CDR3 length is 12 residues. The CDR3 DNA is TGTGCCAGCAGCCGGCCGGCCGGGGAGCTGTTTTTT. It yields the protein CASSRPAGELFF.

V gene TRBV12-3 or TRBV12-4 combines with J gene TRBJ2-1; D uncertain. Trimming removed 4 bases from V and 7 bases from J, with 5 bases in between. There are 11 residues in the CDR3. CDR3 DNA: TGTGCCAGCAGTTATAAAAATGAGCAGTTCTTC. It specifies CASSYKNEQFF.

A few counts support this clonotype. The chain combines TRBV5-1 with TRBJ2-2, with D uncertain. This CDR3 spans 16 amino acids. Between the trimmed V and J ends, which lost 3 bases and 1 base, there was a span of 13 bases. Germline CDR1 is SGHRS and CDR2 is YFSETQ. CDR3 nucleotides: TGCGCCAGCAGCTCAGGCCCAACACGGAACACCGGGGAGCTGTTTTTT. Translated, it gives CASSSGPTRNTGELFF.

The chain uses TRBV7-9 and TRBJ2-7; D tentatively reads TRBD1 or TRBD2 (5 bases each). V lost 5 bases and J lost 5, with 13 bases in between. Germline values: CDR1 SEHNR, CDR2 FQNEAQ (reference sequence). The CDR3 spans 13 residues. DNA of the CDR3: TGTGCCAGCAGCCGGGACCCCGCTGACGAGCAGTACTTC. Amino acid sequence: CASSRDPADEQYF.

The chain is built from TRBV12-3 or TRBV12-4 and TRBJ2-1, with D maybe TRBD2 (5 bases). This CDR3 is built from 15 residues. Trimming removed 6 bases from V and 0 bases from J, with 12 bases in between. CDR3 region: CASRLALSSYNEQFF. The CDR3 bases are TGTGCCAGCAGGCTAGCTTTGAGCTCCTACAATGAGCAGTTCTTC.

This chain connects TRBV2 to TRBJ2-5; the D call may be TRBD1 or TRBD2 (6 bases each). The germline V gene has CDR1 SNHLY and CDR2 FYNNEI. Trimming cost V 4 bases and J 0 bases, with 15 bases left between them. The length of the CDR3 is 16 residues. CDR3 sequence (DNA): TGTGCCAGCAGTGCGGGGGCCAGGGCCAACCAAGAGACCCAGTACTTC. Translation: CASSAGARANQETQYF.

This clonotype was picked up a small number of times. The CDR3 DNA reads as TGTGCCAGCAAAAAGGGACTAGCGGCCTCCTACGAGCAGTACTTC. This encodes CASKKGLAASYEQYF. The gene calls are TRBV28 and TRBJ2-7, with 11 bases identical to TRBD2. CDR1 and CDR2 (germline): MDHEN, SYDVKM. The CDR3 has 15 residues. The V segment lost 7 bases and the J segment 0 bases; nucleotides outside the gene matches: 5.

This clonotype has a count of ten or more. This rearrangement joins TRBV12-3 or TRBV12-4 to TRBJ1-4; D unresolved. The CDR3 has 14 residues. The V and J ends lost 1 base and 8 bases respectively, with 11 bases between them. For the CDR3, the DNA is TGTGCCAGCAGTTTAGTAAGGGCAGGAGAAAAACTGTTTTTT. Translation: CASSLVRAGEKLFF.

The V gene is TRBV18, the J gene TRBJ2-2, with TRBD1 matching 8 bases. This CDR3 is 16 amino acids long. Trimming took 5 bases from V and 0 from J; bases not matched to a gene: 5. CDR1 is KGHSH, CDR2 LQKENI, per germline. CDR3 nucleotides: TGTGCCAGCTCAGATCGGACAGGGTCGAACACCGGGGAGCTGTTTTTT. Its protein is CASSDRTGSNTGELFF.

The chain carries TRBV20-1 and TRBJ1-3; TRBD1 is a possible D gene (5 bases). V gave up 0 bases and J gave up 2 bases, with 8 bases separating them. This CDR3 comprises 14 residues. Germline CDR1 DFQATT, CDR2 SNEGSKA (reference sequence). CDR3 nucleotides: TGCAGTGCTAGAGAGGACACGGCTGGAAACACCATATATTTT. It translates to CSAREDTAGNTIYF.

V and J are TRBV20-1 and TRBJ2-3; the D gene is possibly TRBD2 (5 bases). The V end was cut by 5 bases, the J end by 4 bases, with 22 bases between. There are 16 residues in the CDR3. Per the germline V gene, CDR1 is DFQATT and CDR2 is SNEGSKA (reference sequence). DNA of the CDR3: TGCAGTGCTTCAATATCCCGGGGTAATGGCGCAGATACGCAGTATTTT. Translation gives CSASISRGNGADTQYF.

V and J are TRBV6-1 and TRBJ2-1; 9 bases align to TRBD2. V lost 5 bases to trimming and J lost 0 bases; unmatched junction nucleotides: 5. The CDR3 runs 16 residues. Per the germline V gene, CDR1 is MNHNS and CDR2 is SASEGT. For the CDR3, the DNA is TGTGCCAGCAGTAGGGATAGCGGGAGCTCCTACAATGAGCAGTTCTTC. This sequence encodes CASSRDSGSSYNEQFF.

The chain employs TRBV7-2 and TRBJ2-7, with 9 bases that match TRBD2. The CDR3 runs to 15 residues. V lost 4 bases to trimming and J lost 0 bases; unmatched junction nucleotides: 4. Germline V gene lookup returns CDR1 SGHTA and CDR2 FQGNSA. CDR3 in DNA: TGTGCCAGCAGCTCATGGACTAGCGACTCCTACGAGCAGTACTTC. Amino acid sequence: CASSSWTSDSYEQYF.

This clonotype was counted at least ten times. The V and J genes are TRBV28 and TRBJ2-6, with D unclear. The germline V gene has CDR1 MDHEN and CDR2 SYDVKM. The V end lost 9 bases, the J end lost 0 bases, and 6 bases lay between the germline ends. The CDR3 has 13 residues. The CDR3 region is CASSDSGANVLTF. DNA of the CDR3: TGTGCCAGTTCTGACTCTGGGGCCAACGTCCTGACTTTC. Full variable domain (remainder filled in from reference TRBV28 and TRBJ2-6): DVKVTQSSRYLVKRTGEKVFLECVQDMDHENMFWYRQDPGLGLRLIYFSYDVKMKEKGDIPEGYSVSREKKERFSLILESASTNQTSMYLCASSDSGANVLTFGAGSRLTVL.

The rearrangement links TRBV6-1 to TRBJ2-7; D is possibly TRBD1 (6 bases). This CDR3 is 14 amino acids long. Germline CDR1 is MNHNS and CDR2 is SASEGT. Trimming shortened V by 4 bases and J by 0 bases, and 10 bases separated the two germline ends. The CDR3 nucleotides are TGTGCCAGCAGTGCTCCGGGACACTCCTACGAGCAGTACTTC. Its translation: CASSAPGHSYEQYF.